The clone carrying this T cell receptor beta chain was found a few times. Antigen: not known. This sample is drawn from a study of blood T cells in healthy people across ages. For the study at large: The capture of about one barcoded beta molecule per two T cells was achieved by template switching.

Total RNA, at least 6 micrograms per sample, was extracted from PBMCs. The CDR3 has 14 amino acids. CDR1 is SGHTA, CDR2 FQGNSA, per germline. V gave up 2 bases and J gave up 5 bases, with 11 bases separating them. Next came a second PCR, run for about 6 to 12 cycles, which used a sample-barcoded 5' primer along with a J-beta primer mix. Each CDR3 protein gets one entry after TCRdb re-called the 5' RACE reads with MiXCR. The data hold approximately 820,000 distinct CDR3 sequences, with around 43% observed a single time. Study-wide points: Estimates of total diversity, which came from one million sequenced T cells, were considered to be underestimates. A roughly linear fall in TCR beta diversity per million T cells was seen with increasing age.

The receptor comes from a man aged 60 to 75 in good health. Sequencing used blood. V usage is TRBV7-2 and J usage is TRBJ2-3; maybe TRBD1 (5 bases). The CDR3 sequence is CASSLWGRVDTQYF. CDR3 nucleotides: TGTGCCAGCAGCTTATGGGGCCGGGTAGATACGCAGTATTTT.